This TCR beta chain was recorded in a study of blood T cell repertoires in COVID-19. Assay used: immunoSEQ multiplex PCR; TCRdb lists only in-frame clones, some missing. Of about 170,000 clones in the sample, roughly 85% are singletons; the top ten hold about 4.4%. Germline trimming cut 1 base from V and 5 bases from J; bases unmatched to any gene: 1. Germline CDR1 is SGHDN and CDR2 is FVKESK. CDR3 length equals 14 residues. This clone was observed a few times. Participant reports of clinical history set cohort assignment. The genes are TRBV14 and TRBJ2-1, with 8 positions matching TRBD2. The receptor was isolated from a woman aged 50 to 65 who had recovered from COVID-19. Material for sequencing was PBMCs or T cells enriched from blood (not recorded which). The CDR3 DNA sequence: TGTGCCAGCAGCCAAGCGCGGGGGGACAATGAGCAGTTCTTC. Translated, it gives CASSQARGDNEQFF.